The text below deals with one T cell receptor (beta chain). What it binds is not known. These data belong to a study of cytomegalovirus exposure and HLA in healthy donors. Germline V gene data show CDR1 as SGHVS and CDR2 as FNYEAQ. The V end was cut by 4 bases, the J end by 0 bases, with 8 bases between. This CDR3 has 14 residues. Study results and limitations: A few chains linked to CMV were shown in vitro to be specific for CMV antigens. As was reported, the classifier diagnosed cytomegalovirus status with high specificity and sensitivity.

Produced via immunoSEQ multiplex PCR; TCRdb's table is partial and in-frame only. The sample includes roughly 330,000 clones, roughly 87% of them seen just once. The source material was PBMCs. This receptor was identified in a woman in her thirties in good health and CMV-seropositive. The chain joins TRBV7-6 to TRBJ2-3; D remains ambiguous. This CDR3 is CASSSRTSTDTQYF. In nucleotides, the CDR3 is TGTGCCAGCAGCTCCCGCACTAGCACAGATACGCAGTATTTT.